The clone carrying this T cell receptor beta chain was picked up many times. These data are taken from a study of T cells in Graves' hyperthyroidism and ophthalmopathy. Study-wide context: At the time of initial diagnosis and before any treatment, peripheral blood was collected.

It was considered stable Graves' hyperthyroidism when ophthalmopathy did not progress within 18 months. RNA transcripts yielded amplified TCR beta CDR3 regions. The HTBI primer set drove a first-round RT-PCR of the TCR CDR3. TCRdb re-called the multiplex PCR reads through MiXCR, storing one row per CDR3 protein. The sample lists hundreds of thousands of distinct CDR3 sequences; approximately 14% were seen once. The specimen was blood. The sequence was collected from a woman between 35 and 50 years old with Graves' hyperthyroidism.

CDR3 sequence: CASSSQASGNTIYF. The CDR3 DNA reads as TGTGCCAGCAGTTCCCAGGCTTCTGGAAACACCATATATTTT. The chain couples TRBV28 to TRBJ1-3; D gene unclear. Trimming left V 4 bases short and J 1 base short, with 8 bases between. CDR1 MDHEN and CDR2 SYDVKM come from the germline V gene. This CDR3 is built from 14 residues.